Below, one T cell receptor (beta chain) is given with its context. Researchers took RNA transcripts and amplified the TCR beta CDR3 regions from them. HTBI primers drove first-round RT-PCR of the TCR CDR3. TCRdb used MiXCR to reprocess the multiplex PCR reads, holding one entry per CDR3 protein. Here the sample spans a few hundred thousand distinct CDR3 sequences, approximately 15% being singletons. The data originate from a study of T cells in Graves' hyperthyroidism and ophthalmopathy. Trimming stripped 3 bases from V and 0 bases from J, with 15 bases between. Per germline, CDR1 LNHDA and CDR2 SQIVND (reference sequence). The CDR3 spans 18 residues. Diagnoses were established using clinical symptoms, serum thyroxine and TRAb, thyroid ultrasound and orbital computed tomography.

The material sequenced was blood. The sequence derives from a woman in her late teens or twenties with Graves' hyperthyroidism. This chain joins TRBV19 and TRBJ2-6; D remains unclear. CDR3 DNA sequence: TGTGCCAGTAGTATTGGGCTCGGGTTTTCCTCTGGGGCCAACGTCCTGACTTTC. It translates to CASSIGLGFSSGANVLTF.